What follows are 21 T cell receptor beta chains derived from one specimen sequenced in a study of OX40 agonist ivuxolimab in advanced cancers. Receptors were amplified or captured by the immunoSEQ multiplex PCR assay. Not all clones reach the TCRdb copy of this immuneACCESS table, which keeps in-frame sequences only. Checked studies attribute under half of the gap to unresolved V genes and leave the rest unexplained. The sample table shows fewer than 85,000 clones, and around 86% are seen once. The ten largest clones represent 6.2% of the sample. This specimen was CD4+ or CD8+ T cells sorted from blood, taken in a trial of the OX40 agonist ivuxolimab. These receptors were collected from an adult with an advanced solid tumor such as melanoma, head and neck, liver or kidney cancer.

V gene TRBV28 combines with J gene TRBJ1-1; D is possibly TRBD1 (5 bases). CDR3 length: 16 residues. Germline V gene lookup returns CDR1 MDHEN and CDR2 SYDVKM. Trimming pared 6 bases from V and 1 base from J, leaving 18 bases between. CDR3 in amino acids: CASSLVYRSKNTEAFF. CDR3 nucleotides: TGTGCCAGCAGCCTCGTCTACAGGAGCAAGAACACTGAAGCTTTCTTT.

This chain joins TRBV4-2 and TRBJ1-1; TRBD1 matches 10 bases. Looked up from germline, CDR1 is LGHNA and CDR2 is YNFKEQ. V lost 1 base, J lost 1 base, and 9 bases stayed unmatched. CDR3 length: 18 amino acids. The CDR3 DNA sequence: TGTGCCAGCAGCCAAGTGACAGGGGGCCTCCTCCAGAACACTGAAGCTTTCTTT. Translating gives CASSQVTGGLLQNTEAFF.

The rearrangement joins TRBV29-1 to TRBJ2-3, with TRBD1 matching 7 bases. CDR3 size: 14 residues. V was clipped by 0 bases and J by 0 bases; unmatched bases: 0. Germline values: CDR1 SQVTM, CDR2 ANQGSEA. The CDR3 here is CSVEDRGSTDTQYF. CDR3 DNA: TGCAGCGTTGAAGACAGGGGGAGCACAGATACGCAGTATTTT.

The chain recombines TRBV5-5 with TRBJ1-5; 10 bases agree with TRBD1. The CDR3 is made up of 15 amino acids. Germline V gene sequence: CDR1 SGHKS, CDR2 YYEKEE (reference sequence). Unmatched junction bases numbered 4, after V lost 4 bases and J lost 3 bases. The DNA for the CDR3 is TGTGCCAGCAGCGGGGGGACAGGGGACAATCAGCCCCAGCATTTT. Its translation: CASSGGTGDNQPQHF.

V usage is TRBV12-5 and J usage is TRBJ1-5; D unresolved. This CDR3 is built from 11 residues. From germline, CDR1 is LGHNT and CDR2 FRNRAP. Trimming left V 3 bases short and J 6 bases short, with 3 bases between. CDR3 protein: CASGFGQPQHF. The CDR3 DNA sequence: TGTGCTAGTGGTTTCGGTCAGCCCCAGCATTTT.

The chain employs TRBV9 and TRBJ2-3; possible D gene TRBD1, 5 bases. Germline V gives CDR1 SGDLS, CDR2 YYNGEE. CDR3 length equals 14 residues. Trimming pared 4 bases from V and 0 bases from J, leaving 9 bases between. Here the CDR3 reads CASSLTGSTDTQYF. The CDR3 nucleotides are TGTGCCAGCAGCCTTACAGGTAGCACAGATACGCAGTATTTT.

This clone appeared a single time. V gene TRBV5-1 combines with J gene TRBJ2-5, with D possibly TRBD2 on 6 matching bases. The length of the CDR3 is 15 residues. Trimming removed 0 bases at V and 2 bases at J, with 11 bases between. Per germline, CDR1 SGHRS and CDR2 YFSETQ. The CDR3 DNA reads as TGCGCCAGCAGCTTGGTCTTGGGGGGACAAGAGACCCAGTACTTC. It codes for CASSLVLGGQETQYF.

This chain joins TRBV5-1 and TRBJ2-7, with D tentatively TRBD2 (6 bases). Trimming shortened V by 0 bases and J by 0 bases, and 13 bases separated the two germline ends. This CDR3 is built from 16 residues. From germline, CDR1 is SGHRS and CDR2 YFSETQ. The CDR3 loop reads CASSLGWTTSSYEQYF. CDR3 coding DNA: TGCGCCAGCAGCTTGGGTTGGACTACGAGCTCCTACGAGCAGTACTTC. Filled out from reference TRBV5-1 and TRBJ2-7, the complete variable domain reads KAGVTQTPRYLIKTRGQQVTLSCSPISGHRSVSWYQQTPGQGLQFLFEYFSETQRNKGNFPGRFSGRQFSNSRSEMNVSTLELGDSALYLCASSLGWTTSSYEQYFGPGTRLTVT.

This clone was found a few times. The V call is TRBV2, the J call TRBJ1-4, with TRBD1 matching 7 bases. This CDR3 is built from 13 residues. Germline-derived CDR1 and CDR2 are SNHLY and FYNNEI. The V gene end was trimmed by 4 bases and the J gene end by 10 bases; junction bases not matched to a gene: 6. The CDR3 DNA is TGTGCCAGCAGTGGAGGGGGCGGCGCAAAACTGTTTTTT. As protein: CASSGGGGAKLFF.

The chain employs TRBV6-5 and TRBJ2-4; D tentatively fits TRBD1 or TRBD2 (5 bases each). In germline, CDR1 is MNHEY, CDR2 SVGAGI. The CDR3 consists of 13 residues. With 10 bases removed from V and 2 bases from J, the gap between germline ends came to 12 bases. The CDR3 DNA reads as TGTGCCACCGCCTGGGACCCCAAAAACATTCAGTACTTC. Translation gives CATAWDPKNIQYF.

The J gene is TRBJ1-1, the V gene TRBV14; D remains ambiguous. V was clipped by 4 bases and J by 6 bases, with 12 bases between them. CDR1 is SGHDN, CDR2 FVKESK, per germline. The CDR3 contains 13 residues. CDR3 sequence reads: CASSPQYSSEAFF. CDR3 sequence (DNA): TGTGCCAGCAGCCCCCAATATAGCTCTGAAGCTTTCTTT.

The gene calls are TRBV7-2 and TRBJ2-5, with 8 bases identical to TRBD2. This CDR3 has 13 residues. Germline V gene sequence: CDR1 SGHTA, CDR2 FQGNSA. Trimming at V came to 5 bases and at J to 5 bases, leaving 4 bases not matched to a gene. This chain's CDR3 is CASSPGGEETQYF. DNA of the CDR3: TGTGCCAGCAGCCCGGGGGGGGAGGAGACCCAGTACTTC.

This clone came up once. The chain couples TRBV15 to TRBJ2-5; TRBD2 agrees at 10 bases. CDR1 is LNHNV and CDR2 is YYDKDF in the germline V gene (reference sequence). V gave up 0 bases and J gave up 3 bases; unmatched junction bases: 7. The CDR3 contains 17 residues. For the CDR3, the DNA is TGTGCCACCAGCAGAGATACCAAACTAGCGGGGAAAGAGACCCAGTACTTC. It encodes CATSRDTKLAGKETQYF.

A single count supports this clone. The chain uses TRBV28 and TRBJ2-5; D call uncertain. This CDR3 is built from 13 residues. Trimming left V 6 bases short and J 5 bases short, with 13 bases between. Per germline, CDR1 MDHEN and CDR2 SYDVKM. This chain's CDR3 is CASSSRNPETQYF. CDR3 sequence (DNA): TGTGCCAGCAGCAGTCGTAACCCGGAGACCCAGTACTTC.

The chain recombines TRBV19 with TRBJ2-3, with D possibly matching TRBD1 (6 bases). The CDR3 is 15 amino acids. Germline assignment: CDR1 LNHDA and CDR2 SQIVND (reference sequence). V was clipped by 2 bases and J by 3 bases, with 12 bases between them. As DNA, the CDR3 is TGTGCCAGTAGTATAAATGCAGGGGTGACAGATACGCAGTATTTT. Translated: CASSINAGVTDTQYF.

To note about this clone: Other DNA sequences in this specimen translate into the identical CDR3. The rearrangement uses TRBV6-1 and TRBJ2-5, with a tentative D call TRBD2 (6 bases). CDR3 length equals 14 residues. In germline, CDR1 is MNHNS, CDR2 SASEGT. Deletions cut 1 base from V and 2 bases from J, with 8 bases between. The CDR3 bases are TGTGCCAGCAGTGAAGGTAGCGGACAAGAGACCCAGTACTTC. Translated, it gives CASSEGSGQETQYF.

This sequence joins TRBV2 and TRBJ1-5; D not certain. In germline, CDR1 is SNHLY, CDR2 FYNNEI. This CDR3 is 12 amino acids long. V lost 6 bases, J lost 7 bases, and 10 bases lay in between. Here the CDR3 reads CASSDDGQPQHF. The DNA for the CDR3 is TGTGCCAGCAGCGACGACGGCCAGCCCCAGCATTTT.

The V and J genes are TRBV27 and TRBJ2-7, with 9 nucleotides matching TRBD1. This CDR3 comprises 17 residues. V shed 5 bases, J shed 4 bases, and the junction held 15 bases outside the gene matches. Germline CDR1 is MNHEY and CDR2 is SMNVEV (reference sequence). The CDR3 region has the DNA TGTGCCAGCAGTGCAATAGGGTGGAGGACAGGGGAGTACGAGCAGTACTTC. Its protein is CASSAIGWRTGEYEQYF.

The gene calls are TRBV5-1 and TRBJ1-4; 9 bases map to TRBD1. Germline CDR1 and CDR2: SGHRS and YFSETQ. The CDR3 sequence is 14 residues long. J was trimmed by 8 bases and V by 4 bases; bases with no gene match: 6. The CDR3 DNA is TGCGCCAGCAGCCCACACGACAGGGGGGAAAAACTGTTTTTT. Translated: CASSPHDRGEKLFF.

This sequence joins TRBV2 and TRBJ1-5; TRBD1 matches 7 bases. This CDR3 comprises 14 residues. V shed 4 bases, J shed 2 bases, and the junction held 2 bases outside the gene matches. The germline gives CDR1 SNHLY, CDR2 FYNNEI. The CDR3 DNA follows: TGTGCCAGCAGTGGACAGGGAGGCAATCAGCCCCAGCATTTT. Translation: CASSGQGGNQPQHF.

The chain carries TRBV6-1 and TRBJ1-1; D call uncertain. This CDR3 is 14 amino acids long. Germline CDR1 reads MNHNS; CDR2 reads SASEGT. V was shortened by 5 bases and J by 4 bases, with 14 bases between the two germline ends. The CDR3 coding sequence is TGTGCCAGCAGTACACAGACGGTGAGCACTGAAGCTTTCTTT. Translation: CASSTQTVSTEAFF.